This paragraph reports one T cell receptor (beta chain). Because it lacks the conserved phenylalanine or tryptophan at the end, this CDR3 is likely a read error. The CDR3 is 16 residues long. Germline V gives CDR1 SEHNR, CDR2 FQNEAQ (reference sequence). The data belong to a study of molecular identifiers for immune sequencing clone quantification. A single record per CDR3 protein comes from TCRdb applying MiXCR to the PCR reads. The data show under 800,000 distinct CDR3 sequences, with around 25% seen just once and about 0.84% held by the top ten. The TCR was taken from a human donor in good health. Some libraries in this study had Jurkat cell RNA spiked in. The chain links TRBV7-9 to TRBJ2-5, with D maybe TRBD2 (5 bases). The sample was naive CD8+ T cells from blood, with Jurkat cell RNA spiked in. Stated subset: FACS-sorted CD8+CD4-CCR7+CD45RA+ naive T cells. CDR3 loop: CAARTPGGLNQETQYS. The DNA for the CDR3 is TGTGCTGCAAGGACTCCTGGAGGATTAAACCAAGAGACCCAGTACTCC.